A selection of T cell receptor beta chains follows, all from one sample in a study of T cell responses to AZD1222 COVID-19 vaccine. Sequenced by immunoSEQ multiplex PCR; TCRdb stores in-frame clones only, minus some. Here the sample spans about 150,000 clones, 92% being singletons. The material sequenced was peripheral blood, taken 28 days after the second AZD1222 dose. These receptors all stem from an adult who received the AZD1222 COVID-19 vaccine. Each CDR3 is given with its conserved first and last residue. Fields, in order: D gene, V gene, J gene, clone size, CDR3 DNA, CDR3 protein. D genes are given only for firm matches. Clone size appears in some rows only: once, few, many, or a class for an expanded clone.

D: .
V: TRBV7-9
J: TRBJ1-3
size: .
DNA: TGTGCCAGCAGCTTAGTGGAGGAGTCAGCCCTATATTTT
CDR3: CASSLVEESALYF

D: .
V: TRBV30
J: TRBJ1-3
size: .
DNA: TGTGCCTGGAGTGTGGGGATGACCTCTGGAAACACCATATATTTT
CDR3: CAWSVGMTSGNTIYF

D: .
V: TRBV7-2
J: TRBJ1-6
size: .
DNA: TGTGCCAGCAGCTTGGTCAGGGTGAATTCACCCCTCCACTTT
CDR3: CASSLVRVNSPLHF

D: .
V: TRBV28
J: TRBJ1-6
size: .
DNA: TGTGCCAGCAGTCCCGGGGGAGGGGATTCACCCCTCCACTTT
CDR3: CASSPGGGDSPLHF

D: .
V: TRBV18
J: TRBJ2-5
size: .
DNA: TGTGCCAGCTCACCAAACGTAGGGCGCCAAGAGACCCAGTACTTC
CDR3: CASSPNVGRQETQYF

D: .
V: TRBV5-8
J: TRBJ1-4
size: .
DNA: TGTGCCAGCAGCCCCGGGATTGGTAATGAAAAACTGTTTTTT
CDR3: CASSPGIGNEKLFF

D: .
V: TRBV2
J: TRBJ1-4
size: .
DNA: TGTGCCAGCCGGCGACTCACTTTGAGAGAAAAACTGTTTTTT
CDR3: CASRRLTLREKLFF

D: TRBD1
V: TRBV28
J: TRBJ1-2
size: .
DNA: TGTGCCAGCAGGTACTACAGGGGACCCCCCTATGGCTACACCTTC
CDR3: CASRYYRGPPYGYTF

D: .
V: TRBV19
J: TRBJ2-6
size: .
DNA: TGTGCCAGTAGTGCCTTATCTCCGGCCAACGTCCTGACTTTC
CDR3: CASSALSPANVLTF

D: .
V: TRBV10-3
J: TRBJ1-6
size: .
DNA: TGTGCCATCAGGGGGGACCTGTCTAATTCACCCCTCCACTTT
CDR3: CAIRGDLSNSPLHF

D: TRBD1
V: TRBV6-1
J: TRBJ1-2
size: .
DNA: TGTGCCAGCAGTGAGATAGGGGGCTTGAGTGGCTACACCTTC
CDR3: CASSEIGGLSGYTF

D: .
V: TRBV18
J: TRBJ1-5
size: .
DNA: TGTGCCAGCTCACTCCGGGATGGCAATCAGCCCCAGCATTTT
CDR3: CASSLRDGNQPQHF

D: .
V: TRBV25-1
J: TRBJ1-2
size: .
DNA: TGTGCCAGCGGCAGAGGTAACTATGGCTACACCTTC
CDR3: CASGRGNYGYTF

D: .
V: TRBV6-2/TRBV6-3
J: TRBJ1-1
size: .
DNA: TGTGCCAGCAGTACCCAGGGGAACACTGAAGCTTTCTTT
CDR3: CASSTQGNTEAFF

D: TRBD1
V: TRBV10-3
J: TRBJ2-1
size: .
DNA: TGTGCCATCAGGGGGCAGGGGGCCTACAATGAGCAGTTCTTC
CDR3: CAIRGQGAYNEQFF

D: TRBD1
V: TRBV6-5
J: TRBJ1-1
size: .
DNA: TGTGCCAGCAGTACCGGGACAGGGTGGAACACTGAAGCTTTCTTT
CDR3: CASSTGTGWNTEAFF

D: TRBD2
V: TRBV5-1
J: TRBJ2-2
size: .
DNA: TGCGCCAGCAGCGGACCTCCAGCGGGAGGCACCGGGGAGCTGTTTTTT
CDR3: CASSGPPAGGTGELFF

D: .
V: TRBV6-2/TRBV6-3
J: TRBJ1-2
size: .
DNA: TGTGCCAGCAGTTACGTACAGCGCGGCTATGGCTACACCTTC
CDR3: CASSYVQRGYGYTF

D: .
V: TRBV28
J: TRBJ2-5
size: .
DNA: TGTGCCAGCAGTTTCTCGGGAGTCCAAGAGACCCAGTACTTC
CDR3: CASSFSGVQETQYF

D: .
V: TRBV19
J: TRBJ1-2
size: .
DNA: TGTGCCAGTAGTATAGCGCCAGCCTATGGCTACACCTTC
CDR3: CASSIAPAYGYTF

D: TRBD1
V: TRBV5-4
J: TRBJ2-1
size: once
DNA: TGTGCCAGCAGCCCAGACAGGGGCGACTCCTACAATGAGCAGTTCTTC
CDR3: CASSPDRGDSYNEQFF

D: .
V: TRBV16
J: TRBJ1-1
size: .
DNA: TGTGCCAGCAGCCAATCGGCACAGCAGAACACTGAAGCTTTCTTT
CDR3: CASSQSAQQNTEAFF